This TCR beta chain was captured by sequencing in a study of shared clonotypes between healthy human individuals. Study-level findings and limits: Having only a few donors restricted how much genetic and exposure-history diversity was captured. Researchers found naive subsets generally carried larger estimated richness than memory subsets.

Worth noting for this clone: Its antigen is unknown.

The CDR3 extends over 14 amino acids. V dropped 3 bases and J dropped 2 bases, with 7 bases sitting between them. Germline V gene sequence: CDR1 SGHVS, CDR2 FNYEAQ. TCRdb keeps only in-frame clones here, not all; method: immunoSEQ multiplex PCR. The top ten hold about 0.13% of the sample, which has 2,100,000 or so clones, almost 96% seen once. The sequence derives from a young man in good health. The rearrangement links TRBV7-6 to TRBJ2-2, with D perhaps assigned TRBD1 or TRBD2 (5 bases each). The material sequenced was naive CD4+ T cells sorted from blood. As to subset: CD45RA+ positively selected. The CDR3 region has the DNA TGTGCCAGCAGCTTCCGGGGCAACACCGGGGAGCTGTTTTTT. Translating gives CASSFRGNTGELFF.